Below are 2 T cell receptor beta chains sequenced from a single sample in a study of CD8+CD57+ T cells in acquired aplastic anemia. TCR beta VDJ combinations and CDR3 sequences were profiled from genomic DNA. A single record per CDR3 protein comes from TCRdb applying MiXCR to the reads. The sample lists fewer than 200,000 distinct CDR3 sequences; around 75% were seen once. Sequencing was done on patients that had shown CD8+CD57+ cell expansion by flow cytometry. Sequenced material: sorted CD4+, CD8+, or CD8+CD57+ T cells (not recorded which) from PBMCs. These receptors all stem from a human donor with aplastic anemia.

In the case of this clonotype: At one of its ends the junction is not consistent with the germline gene, which may arise from a read error. The CDR3 loop reads CASSQDQGAEGKVGELFF. In DNA form, the CDR3 reads TGTGCCAGCAGCCAAGATCAAGGGGCTGAAGGGAAGGTCGGGGAGCTGTTTTTT. This chain connects TRBV4-1 to TRBJ2-2; possibly TRBD1 for D (5 bases). In germline, CDR1 is MGHRA, CDR2 YSYEKL. CDR3 length: 18 residues.

In the case of this clonotype: The conserved phenylalanine or tryptophan normally closing the CDR3 is absent here, so this likely arose from a read error. The CDR3 sequence is CASSLEGGHTEAFL. CDR3 DNA sequence: TGTGCCAGCAGCTTGGAGGGGGGGCACACTGAAGCTTTCCTT. The gene calls are TRBV7-3 and TRBJ1-1; TRBD1 might be the D (6 bases). Germline V gives CDR1 SGHTA, CDR2 FQGTGA. V was cut by 3 bases and J by 3 bases, with 11 bases left in between. The CDR3 runs 14 residues.